The 16 T cell receptor beta chains presented below share a single source sample, sequenced in a study of blood T cell repertoires in COVID-19 (TCRdb year 2020). The library was obtained by the immunoSEQ multiplex PCR assay. TCRdb holds this immuneACCESS table with in-frame rearrangements only. Some clones are missing; in checked studies, unresolved V genes explain under half, and the rest has no known cause. In this sample the table shows around 400,000 clones, 80% to 90% of which occur a single time. The ten biggest clones cover roughly 1.2% of the sample. The sample consisted of peripheral blood. The receptors derive from a man in his forties with acute or convalescent COVID-19.

V usage is TRBV4-3 and J usage is TRBJ2-5, with no clear D. CDR1 LGHNA and CDR2 YSLEER come from the germline V gene. The germline V and J ends were trimmed by 1 base and 4 bases, with 13 bases remaining between them. This CDR3 is built from 15 residues. The CDR3 DNA is TGCGCCAGCAGCCAAGTAGCCGGCGTTGGAGAGACCCAGTACTTC. Protein sequence: CASSQVAGVGETQYF.

The CDR3, as DNA: TGTGCCAGCAGCTTGAGCGGGACCCGTTTTGAGACGCAGTTCTTC. Its translation: CASSLSGTRFETQFF. The chain joins TRBV5-4 to TRBJ2-1; TRBD2 aligns across 7 bases. V trimming: 1 base; J trimming: 12 bases; junction bases outside the gene matches: 13. Germline CDR1 and CDR2: SGHNT and YYREEE (reference sequence). The CDR3 spans 15 residues.

This rearrangement joins TRBV5-4 to TRBJ2-1; TRBD2 might be the D (6 bases). This CDR3 region has 14 residues. Trimming left V 4 bases short and J 6 bases short, with 14 bases between. The germline gives CDR1 SGHNT, CDR2 YYREEE (reference sequence). The CDR3 sequence is CASSLPTSFNEQFF. The CDR3, as DNA: TGTGCCAGCAGCCTACCGACTAGTTTCAATGAGCAGTTCTTC. Drawing the rest from reference TRBV5-4 and TRBJ2-1, the complete variable domain is ETGVTQSPTHLIKTRGQQVTLRCSSQSGHNTVSWYQQALGQGPQFIFQYYREEENGRGNFPPRFSGLQFPNYSSELNVNALELDDSALYLCASSLPTSFNEQFFGPGTRLTVL.

The chain couples TRBV29-1 to TRBJ2-6; D is possibly TRBD2 (5 bases). CDR1 is SQVTM and CDR2 is ANQGSEA in the germline V gene. Deletions cut 5 bases from V and 1 base from J, with 12 bases between. The CDR3 is 15 residues long. The CDR3 DNA reads TGCAGCGTTATTGACGGGGAATCTGGGGCCAACGTCCTGACTTTC. Translating gives CSVIDGESGANVLTF.

The rearrangement uses TRBV28 and TRBJ1-6; 7 nucleotides agree with TRBD1. The J segment lost 7 bases and the V segment lost 7 bases, leaving 10 bases of the junction unmatched. The CDR3 loop spans 15 amino acids. The germline CDR1 and CDR2 sequences are MDHEN and SYDVKM. The CDR3 sequence is CASTPRGAQNSPLHF. In DNA form, the CDR3 reads TGTGCCAGCACCCCCAGGGGGGCGCAAAATTCACCCCTCCACTTT.

V and J are TRBV12-3 or TRBV12-4 and TRBJ1-5, with 8 positions matching TRBD1. The V gene end was trimmed by 6 bases and the J gene end by 6 bases; junction bases not matched to a gene: 4. The CDR3 is 13 amino acids. CDR3 in amino acids: CASSTGGGQPQHF. CDR3 nucleotide sequence: TGTGCCAGCAGCACAGGGGGAGGTCAGCCCCAGCATTTT.

The rearrangement uses TRBV5-8 and TRBJ2-3; 9 nucleotides match TRBD2. V lost 0 bases to trimming and J lost 2 bases; unmatched junction nucleotides: 4. The CDR3 sequence is 16 residues long. The V gene's germline CDR1 is SGHTS and CDR2 YDEGEE. The CDR3 sequence: CASSLGLAAYTDTQYF. CDR3 in DNA: TGTGCCAGCAGCTTGGGACTAGCGGCCTACACAGATACGCAGTATTTT.

The chain links TRBV2 to TRBJ2-2; D not certain. Germline CDR1 and CDR2: SNHLY and FYNNEI. The V and J ends lost 3 bases and 0 bases respectively, with 8 bases between them. The CDR3 loop spans 15 amino acids. The CDR3 is CASSEWSPNTGELFF. In nucleotides, the CDR3 is TGTGCCAGCAGTGAGTGGAGCCCGAACACCGGGGAGCTGTTTTTT.

This sequence joins TRBV28 and TRBJ1-5, with D hard to call. Germline CDR1 reads MDHEN; CDR2 reads SYDVKM. V lost 5 bases and J lost 7, with 12 bases in between. The CDR3 loop spans 13 amino acids. The chain's CDR3 is CASSPLWEQPQHF. CDR3 DNA sequence: TGTGCCAGCAGTCCCCTTTGGGAGCAGCCCCAGCATTTT.

The V and J genes are TRBV3-1 (or the pseudogene TRBV3-2) and TRBJ2-7, with 7 bases identical to TRBD2. The trim removed 8 bases at V and 1 base at J, leaving 5 bases unmatched. This CDR3 spans 13 amino acids. The germline gives CDR1 LGHDT, CDR2 YNNKEL (reference sequence). For the CDR3, the DNA is TGTGCCAGCCGCGGGAGTAGGTCCTACGAGCAGTACTTC. It translates to CASRGSRSYEQYF.

The chain joins TRBV9 to TRBJ1-2; D uncertain. Germline CDR1 is SGDLS and CDR2 is YYNGEE. This CDR3 region has 14 residues. V lost 4 bases and J lost 1, with 11 bases in between. CDR3 region: CASSREGNNYGYTF. CDR3 DNA sequence: TGTGCCAGCAGCCGAGAGGGAAATAACTATGGCTACACCTTC. The full variable domain, completed using reference TRBV9 and TRBJ1-2, is DSGVTQTPKHLITATGQRVTLRCSPRSGDLSVYWYQQSLDQGLQFLIQYYNGEERAKGNILERFSAQQFPDLHSELNLSSLELGDSALYFCASSREGNNYGYTFGSGTRLTVV.

V and J are TRBV30 and TRBJ1-6, with TRBD1 matching over 7 bases. Germline V CDR1 and CDR2: GTSNPN, SVGIG (reference sequence). V was pared by 4 bases and J by 5 bases, with 11 bases of the junction left unmatched. The CDR3 loop spans 16 amino acids. CDR3 protein: CAWTVPGDSDNSPLHF. The CDR3 bases are TGTGCCTGGACCGTACCCGGGGACAGTGATAATTCACCCCTCCACTTT.

This rearrangement joins TRBV6-5 to TRBJ2-7, with 8 bases matching TRBD1. V was clipped by 6 bases and J by 6 bases; unmatched bases: 7. Germline CDR1 and CDR2: MNHEY and SVGAGI. The CDR3 consists of 13 residues. The CDR3 reads CASSRTGQSEQYF. CDR3 DNA sequence: TGTGCCAGCAGCAGGACAGGGCAGAGCGAGCAGTACTTC.

The gene calls are TRBV28 and TRBJ1-3; D ambiguous. The V gene's germline CDR1 is MDHEN and CDR2 SYDVKM. The V end lost 5 bases, the J end lost 0 bases, and 14 bases lay between the germline ends. The CDR3 is 16 amino acids. In nucleotides, the CDR3 is TGTGCCAGCAGTATACAACACGGGAGCTCTGGAAACACCATATATTTT. Residues: CASSIQHGSSGNTIYF. Together with reference TRBV28 and TRBJ1-3, the CDR3 gives the full variable domain: DVKVTQSSRYLVKRTGEKVFLECVQDMDHENMFWYRQDPGLGLRLIYFSYDVKMKEKGDIPEGYSVSREKKERFSLILESASTNQTSMYLCASSIQHGSSGNTIYFGEGSWLTVV.

The chain recombines TRBV16 with TRBJ1-5, with 8 bases aligning to TRBD1. The CDR3 loop spans 15 amino acids. The V and J ends lost 4 bases and 4 bases, in that order; junction bases with no gene match: 6. The germline V gene has CDR1 KGHSY and CDR2 FQNENV. DNA for the CDR3: TGTGCCAGCAGCCTTGGGACAGGCGATAATCAGCCCCAGCATTTT. Translating it yields CASSLGTGDNQPQHF.

The chain has TRBV13 and TRBJ2-3, with 10 bases matching TRBD2. The CDR3 extends over 17 amino acids. The V gene's germline CDR1 is PRHDT and CDR2 FYEKMQ (reference sequence). V shed 0 bases, J shed 6 bases, and the junction held 9 bases outside the gene matches. CDR3 nucleotides: TGTGCCAGCAGCTTAGGCCGTCTAGCGGGAGCCGGTGATACGCAGTATTTT. Translated: CASSLGRLAGAGDTQYF.